This T cell receptor beta chain was profiled in a study of T cell responses to AZD1222 COVID-19 vaccine. Study-wide findings and caveats: Every sample of the repertoires postdated the peak T cell response. Donors in the cohort were predominantly white British and more often female, and clonal diversity was possibly underestimated.

Worth noting for this clone: The target antigen is unknown.

V lost 1 base to trimming and J lost 8 bases, with 14 bases between them. The CDR3 has 14 amino acids. CDR1 is GTSNPN, CDR2 SVGIG, per germline (reference sequence). The protocol was immunoSEQ multiplex PCR, while the TCRdb copy is restricted to in-frame clones and leaves out a portion. The sample carries approximately 180,000 clones, 80% to 90% recorded once. V gene TRBV30 combines with J gene TRBJ1-4; no clear D gene. Source: peripheral blood, taken on day 0 of AZD1222 vaccination. The sequence derives from an adult in good health. The CDR3 DNA reads TGTGCCTGGAGTGCGGGCCATCTCCAAGAAAAACTGTTTTTT. Translation: CAWSAGHLQEKLFF.